The TCR beta chain described here comes from a study of blood T cell repertoires in COVID-19. Background on the study: The United States, Italy and Spain supplied acute and convalescent COVID-19 samples. The cDNA or gDNA used as material had been derived from T cells, B-cell-depleted T cells, or PBMCs.

How the authors handled the data: For nucleated cells, counts were estimated from reference gene primer amplification. Some clones are missing from TCRdb's copy, which holds only in-frame ones; the method was immunoSEQ multiplex PCR. That table is the source of V, J and clone size, and D and trimming were worked out from the DNA. The sample records fewer than 110,000 clones, around 88% being singletons. This CDR3 is 13 amino acids long. Trimming removed 10 bases from V and 8 bases from J, with 17 bases in between. Germline-derived CDR1 and CDR2 are WSHSY and SAAADI. The TCR sequence derives from a man aged 50 to 59 with active or convalescent COVID-19. The chain has TRBV10-2 and TRBJ1-4; maybe TRBD1 (6 bases). Sequenced sample: peripheral blood. CDR3 residues: CATLPQGQEKLFF. The CDR3 region has the DNA TGCGCCACCCTGCCACAGGGACAAGAAAAACTGTTTTTT.